What follows are 28 T cell receptor beta chains derived from one specimen sequenced in a study of T-cell reconstitution after alpha-beta-depleted transplantation in children. Unique molecular identifiers were incorporated when the TCRbeta library was constructed. TCRdb re-analysed the PCR reads in MiXCR, keeping a single row per CDR3 protein. The table shows approximately 650,000 distinct CDR3 sequences, with less than 15% occurring only once. The starting material was PBMCs, obtained before TCRalphabeta/CD19-depleted stem cell transplant. The receptor source for this set is a girl aged 2 to 10 with congenital amegakaryocytic thrombocytopenia, due to receive a stem cell transplant.

The gene calls are TRBV7-9 and TRBJ2-7; TRBD2 matches at 8 bases. There are 14 residues in the CDR3. The germline V gene has CDR1 SEHNR and CDR2 FQNEAQ (reference sequence). The ends lost 3 bases at V and 3 bases at J; junction bases unmatched: 4. The DNA for the CDR3 is TGTGCCAGCAGCTTTCGGACTAGCAGCTACGAGCAGTACTTC. Its protein product is CASSFRTSSYEQYF. Full variable domain (outside the CDR3, taken from reference TRBV7-9 and TRBJ2-7): DTGVSQNPRHKITKRGQNVTFRCDPISEHNRLYWYRQTLGQGPEFLTYFQNEAQLEKSRLLSDRFSAERPKGSFSTLEIQRTEQGDSAMYLCASSFRTSSYEQYFGPGTRLTVT.

Concerning this clonotype: A read error may explain this, as a much larger clone is one base away. The V and J genes are TRBV29-1 and TRBJ2-7, with D perhaps TRBD1 or TRBD2 (5 bases each). Trimming cost V 5 bases and J 8 bases, with 13 bases left between them. CDR1 is SQVTM, CDR2 ANQGSEA, per germline. The CDR3 extends over 11 amino acids. CDR3 coding DNA: TGCAGCGTTCGTAAAGGGGAGCAGCAGTACTTC. Amino acid sequence: CSVRKGEQQYF.

This clonotype was counted ten times or more. The chain uses TRBV5-1 and TRBJ2-1, with a tentative D call TRBD2 (6 bases). The CDR3 has 17 residues. The germline V gene encodes CDR1 SGHRS and CDR2 YFSETQ. Trimming removed 1 base from V and 1 base from J, with 15 bases in between. The CDR3 DNA sequence: TGCGCCAGCAGCTTGCTAGGGCTAGCGAGGTCCTACAATGAGCAGTTCTTC. Its protein is CASSLLGLARSYNEQFF.

This clonotype has at least ten counts. DNA for the CDR3: TGCAGTGCTAGTCGCCAGGGTAACACCGGGGAGCTGTTTTTT. Translation: CSASRQGNTGELFF. J is TRBJ2-2 and V is TRBV20-1; possible D gene TRBD1, 5 bases. The CDR3 sequence is 14 residues long. Germline CDR1 and CDR2: DFQATT and SNEGSKA (reference sequence). Trimming shortened V by 3 bases and J by 2 bases, and 10 bases separated the two germline ends.

V usage is TRBV7-8 and J usage is TRBJ2-7; 9 bases are shared with TRBD2. CDR1 and CDR2 from the germline V gene are SGHVS and FQNEAQ. Trimming took 3 bases from V and 3 from J; bases not matched to a gene: 3. The CDR3 is 14 residues long. The CDR3 loop is CASSFSGRYYEQYF. In DNA form, the CDR3 reads TGTGCCAGCAGCTTTAGCGGGAGATACTACGAGCAGTACTTC.

This clonotype has at least ten counts. One junction end does not reproduce the germline sequence, and a read error may be involved. The V and J genes are TRBV6-2 or TRBV6-3 and TRBJ2-1, with D possibly being TRBD2 (5 bases). The CDR3 extends over 15 amino acids. The germline V gene has CDR1 MNHEY and CDR2 SVGEGT. The CDR3 nucleotides read TGTGCCAGCAGTCTTGGACTTTCCTCCCACAATGAGCAGTTCTTC. It translates to CASSLGLSSHNEQFF.

This clonotype has a count of ten or more. The V and J genes are TRBV20-1 and TRBJ2-2; 8 bases fit TRBD2. V gave up 1 base and J gave up 6 bases; unmatched junction bases: 10. CDR3 length: 16 residues. Germline V gene sequence: CDR1 DFQATT, CDR2 SNEGSKA (reference sequence). The CDR3 region has the DNA TGCAGTGCTAGAGTTGGGGCGGGAGGTATCGCCGGGGAGCTGTTTTTT. This encodes CSARVGAGGIAGELFF.

The DNA for the CDR3 is TGTGCCAGCAGCGGGGGGGTACAAGCGTCCTACGAGCAGTACTTC. It translates to CASSGGVQASYEQYF. This chain links TRBV12-3 or TRBV12-4 with TRBJ2-7; 8 positions match TRBD2. The junction had 8 bases not matched to a gene; V was cut back by 6 bases and J by 1 base. This CDR3 has 15 amino acids.

This clonotype was seen ten or more times. CDR3 region: CAISEPSEEQYF. The CDR3 bases are TGTGCCATCAGTGAGCCGTCGGAAGAGCAGTACTTC. The rearrangement uses TRBV10-3 and TRBJ2-7; D is unresolved. The germline V gene has CDR1 ENHRY and CDR2 SYGVKD. The CDR3 runs 12 residues. Trimming removed 2 bases from V and 7 bases from J, with 9 bases in between.

This clonotype has only a few counts. This chain links TRBV9 with TRBJ2-2, with TRBD2 identical over 10 bases. The CDR3 has 16 residues. The V gene's germline CDR1 is SGDLS and CDR2 YYNGEE. The junction had 10 bases not matched to a gene; V was cut back by 4 bases and J by 7 bases. CDR3 in DNA: TGTGCCAGCAGCTCTCAGGGACTAGCGCGCTACGGGGAGCTGTTTTTT. It translates to CASSSQGLARYGELFF.

The sample holds a few counts of this clonotype. Mismatch with germline at one junction end may stem from a read error. This chain links TRBV7-9 with TRBJ2-4; D gene uncertain. Germline V gives CDR1 SEHNR, CDR2 FQNEAQ (reference sequence). CDR3 size: 10 residues. CDR3 coding DNA: TGTGCCAGCGGTGGACCGATTAGGGTCTTC. This codes for CASGGPIRVF.

Concerning this clonotype: Possible read error: a much larger clone is one base away. The CDR3 region is CATSWGGETQYF. CDR3 nucleotides: TGCGCCACCAGCTGGGGGGGCGAGACCCAGTACTTC. The chain uses TRBV5-1 and TRBJ2-5; D possibly corresponds to TRBD2 (7 bases). The CDR3 is made up of 12 amino acids. CDR1 is SGHRS, CDR2 YFSETQ, per germline.

This clonotype was counted at least ten times. The chain joins TRBV20-1 to TRBJ2-5; D remains unclear. There are 13 residues in the CDR3. The ends were cut back, 8 bases at V and 3 bases at J, with 16 bases in the middle. Germline CDR1 is DFQATT and CDR2 is SNEGSKA (reference sequence). For the CDR3, the DNA is TGCAGTACCGAAACGGACGTAGAAGAGACCCAGTACTTC. Residues: CSTETDVEETQYF.

This clonotype has ten or more counts. The V and J genes are TRBV7-2 and TRBJ2-1; D gene uncertain. Trimming stripped 2 bases from V and 6 bases from J, with 11 bases between. Germline CDR1 reads SGHTA; CDR2 reads FQGNSA. The CDR3 has 14 amino acids. CDR3 in amino acids: CASSLSYYSNEQFF. The DNA of the CDR3 is TGTGCCAGCAGCTTATCTTACTATTCCAATGAGCAGTTCTTC.

Ten or more counts support this clonotype. The chain employs TRBV5-1 and TRBJ1-1; 8 nucleotides agree with TRBD1. V shed 1 base, J shed 1 base, and the junction held 6 bases outside the gene matches. The CDR3 totals 16 residues. Germline CDR1 is SGHRS and CDR2 is YFSETQ. The CDR3 loop reads CASSLQGARENTEAFF. Written as DNA, the CDR3 is TGCGCCAGCAGCTTGCAGGGGGCGCGTGAGAACACTGAAGCTTTCTTT.

In its sample, this clonotype was seen a few times. V and J are TRBV14 and TRBJ2-7, with 7 nucleotides matching TRBD1. The CDR3 sequence is 15 residues long. J gave up 3 bases and V 0 bases, and 5 bases lay outside the gene matches. Looked up from germline, CDR1 is SGHDN and CDR2 is FVKESK. The CDR3 DNA follows: TGTGCCAGCAGCCAAGATCTAGGGGGCATCTACGAGCAGTACTTC. It yields the protein CASSQDLGGIYEQYF.

With respect to this clonotype: A single base separates this from a much larger clone, so it may be a read error. This chain links TRBV12-3 or TRBV12-4 with TRBJ2-7; a weak D match, TRBD2 (6 bases). This CDR3 has 12 amino acids. The ends were cut back, 5 bases at V and 5 bases at J, with 10 bases in the middle. DNA for the CDR3: TGTGCCAGCAGTGCAATAGCGGACGAGCAGTACTTC. Translated, it gives CASSAIADEQYF.

This clonotype was observed many times. CDR3 amino acids: CASSAGRSYTF. The DNA of the CDR3 is TGTGCCAGCAGCGCAGGAAGGAGCTACACCTTC. The chain employs TRBV9 and TRBJ1-2; no clear D. The CDR3 totals 11 residues. The germline V and J ends were trimmed by 3 bases and 9 bases, with 9 bases remaining between them. Germline CDR1 SGDLS, CDR2 YYNGEE. The variable domain in full, with the rest retrieved from reference TRBV9 and TRBJ1-2, is DSGVTQTPKHLITATGQRVTLRCSPRSGDLSVYWYQQSLDQGLQFLIQYYNGEERAKGNILERFSAQQFPDLHSELNLSSLELGDSALYFCASSAGRSYTFGSGTRLTVV.

This clonotype was observed a handful of times. This chain connects TRBV15 to TRBJ2-1, with 10 bases identical to TRBD2. From germline, CDR1 is LNHNV and CDR2 YYDKDF (reference sequence). This CDR3 contains 14 residues. The V and J ends lost 6 bases and 4 bases, in that order; junction bases with no gene match: 3. The chain's CDR3 is CATRTLAGYNEQFF. The CDR3 DNA reads TGTGCCACCAGGACACTAGCGGGATACAATGAGCAGTTCTTC.

The rearrangement joins TRBV20-1 to TRBJ2-6, with D maybe TRBD2 (6 bases). This CDR3 has 16 residues. V was trimmed by 5 bases and J by 4 bases, leaving 18 bases between them. Germline V gene lookup returns CDR1 DFQATT and CDR2 SNEGSKA (reference sequence). The CDR3 coding sequence is TGCAGTGCTGGGAGGATCCTGGGTACGGGGGCCAACGTCCTGACTTTC. Translated, it gives CSAGRILGTGANVLTF.

This clonotype showed up just a few times. This chain uses TRBV5-1 with TRBJ2-5; tentatively, D is TRBD2 (6 bases). Trimming took off 5 bases at V and 3 bases at J, with 11 bases between the two ends. The CDR3 is 13 residues long. CDR1 and CDR2 (germline): SGHRS, YFSETQ. The DNA of the CDR3 is TGCGCCAGCAGATATAGCGGCAAAGAGACCCAGTACTTC. The encoded protein is CASRYSGKETQYF.

This chain's CDR3 is CASSQEGGYGYTF. CDR3 in DNA: TGCGCCAGCAGCCAAGAAGGAGGCTATGGCTACACCTTC. The chain couples TRBV4-1 to TRBJ1-2; D gene uncertain. The CDR3 covers 13 residues. V was cut by 0 bases and J by 4 bases, with 6 bases left in between. Germline-derived CDR1 and CDR2 are MGHRA and YSYEKL.

The rearrangement joins TRBV12-3 or TRBV12-4 to TRBJ2-2; TRBD1 matches at 8 bases. V trimming: 6 bases; J trimming: 7 bases; junction bases outside the gene matches: 7. This CDR3 has 14 amino acids. CDR3 coding DNA: TGTGCCAGCAGACCCGGGACAGGTTACGGGGAGCTGTTTTTT. Amino acid sequence: CASRPGTGYGELFF.

This clonotype has a handful of counts. The chain is built from TRBV12-3 or TRBV12-4 and TRBJ2-1; 9 bases line up with TRBD2. The V gene end was trimmed by 7 bases and the J gene end by 6 bases; junction bases not matched to a gene: 16. The length of the CDR3 is 17 residues. CDR3: CASTFPSGNPLANEQFF. The CDR3 DNA reads TGTGCCAGCACCTTTCCTAGCGGGAACCCCCTCGCCAATGAGCAGTTCTTC.

This clonotype was found many times. The chain couples TRBV7-8 to TRBJ2-3, with 10 bases that match TRBD2. Germline V gives CDR1 SGHVS, CDR2 FQNEAQ. Germline trimming cut 1 base from V and 4 bases from J; bases unmatched to any gene: 17. The CDR3 contains 20 residues. CDR3 in amino acids: CASSLGEVQRSSGRSDTQYF. CDR3 DNA sequence: TGTGCCAGCAGCTTAGGGGAAGTGCAACGGTCTAGCGGGAGATCAGATACGCAGTATTTT.

There are a few counts of this clonotype. The junction does not match germline at one end; this may be a read error. The chain combines TRBV4-1 with TRBJ2-3, with TRBD2 identical over 13 bases. This CDR3 has 20 residues. Germline V gene sequence: CDR1 MGHRA, CDR2 YSYEKL. The CDR3 protein is CASSPGTILTGTSGTRSPSF. As DNA, the CDR3 is TGCGCCAGCAGTCCCGGGACAATCCTCACCGGGACTAGCGGGACGAGATCCCCCTCTTTT.

In its sample, this clonotype was seen a few times. The rearrangement links TRBV5-1 to TRBJ2-1; tentatively, D is TRBD1 (6 bases). This CDR3 has 15 amino acids. Trimming shortened V by 1 base and J by 5 bases, and 13 bases separated the two germline ends. The germline V gene encodes CDR1 SGHRS and CDR2 YFSETQ. The CDR3 DNA sequence: TGCGCCAGCAGCTTGTCAGGGGTGAGGGACAATGAGCAGTTCTTC. Its protein product is CASSLSGVRDNEQFF.

The chain joins TRBV7-8 to TRBJ1-1, with 7 bases fitting TRBD1. The germline gives CDR1 SGHVS, CDR2 FQNEAQ. The V gene end was trimmed by 3 bases and the J gene end by 7 bases; junction bases not matched to a gene: 11. CDR3 length: 15 amino acids. CDR3 coding DNA: TGTGCCAGCAGCTTCGGACAGGTTCCACCCCTTGAAGCTTTCTTT. Its protein is CASSFGQVPPLEAFF.